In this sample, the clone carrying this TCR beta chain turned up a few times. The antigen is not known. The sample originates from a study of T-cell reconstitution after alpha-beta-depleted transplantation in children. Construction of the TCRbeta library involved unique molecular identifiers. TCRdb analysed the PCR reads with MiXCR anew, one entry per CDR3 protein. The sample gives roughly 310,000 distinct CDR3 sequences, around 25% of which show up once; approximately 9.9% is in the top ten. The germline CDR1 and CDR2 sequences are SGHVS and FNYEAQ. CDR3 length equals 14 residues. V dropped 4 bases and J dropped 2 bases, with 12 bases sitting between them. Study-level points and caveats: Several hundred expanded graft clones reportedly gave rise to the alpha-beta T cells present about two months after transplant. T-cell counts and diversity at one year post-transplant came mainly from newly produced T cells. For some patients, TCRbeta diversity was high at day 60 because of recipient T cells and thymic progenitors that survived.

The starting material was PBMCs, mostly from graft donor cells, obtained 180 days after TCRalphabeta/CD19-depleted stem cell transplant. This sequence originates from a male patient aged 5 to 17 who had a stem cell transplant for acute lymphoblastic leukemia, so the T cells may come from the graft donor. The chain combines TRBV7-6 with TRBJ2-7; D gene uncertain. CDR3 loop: CASSSTRGAYEQYF. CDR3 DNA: TGTGCCAGCAGCTCGACCCGAGGAGCCTACGAGCAGTACTTC.